The 4 T cell receptor beta chains listed next were all sequenced from one sample in a study of T cells in Graves' hyperthyroidism and ophthalmopathy. Template material for amplifying TCR beta CDR3 regions consisted of RNA transcripts. In the first-round RT-PCR of the TCR CDR3, the HTBI primer set was used. TCRdb processed the multiplex PCR reads anew with MiXCR; each CDR3 protein has one entry. This table has 550,000 to 850,000 distinct CDR3 sequences, around 20% appearing once. The sample consisted of blood. The receptors come from a woman aged 45-65 years with Graves' hyperthyroidism that later progressed to Graves' ophthalmopathy.

The chain joins TRBV12-3 or TRBV12-4 to TRBJ2-5, with TRBD1 matching 12 bases. Unmatched junction bases numbered 14, after V lost 7 bases and J lost 5 bases. This CDR3 has 17 amino acids. The CDR3 is CASTVNRDRGRRETQYF. As DNA, the CDR3 is TGTGCCAGCACCGTCAACCGGGACAGGGGGCGCCGGGAGACCCAGTACTTC.

With regard to this clonotype: A much larger clone sits a single nucleotide away, making a read error possible. J is TRBJ2-2 and V is TRBV4-2; no definite D call. V was clipped by 0 bases and J by 1 base, with 6 bases between them. CDR1 is LGHNA and CDR2 is YNFKEQ in the germline V gene. The CDR3 runs to 15 residues. The CDR3 nucleotides are TGTGCCAGCAGCCAAGACGGCGGGAACACCGGGGAGCTGTTTTTT. Amino acids: CASSQDGGNTGELFF.

This clonotype was detected ten times or more. The chain is built from TRBV6-6 and TRBJ1-1; no clear D gene. CDR1 and CDR2 from the germline V gene are MNHNY and SVGAGI (reference sequence). The V end was cut by 0 bases, the J end by 1 base, with 9 bases between. The CDR3 has 15 residues. DNA for the CDR3: TGTGCCAGCAGTTACTCGAAGGAGGGGAACACTGAAGCTTTCTTT. It yields the protein CASSYSKEGNTEAFF.

This clonotype has at least ten counts. V is TRBV7-9 and J is TRBJ1-1; D is perhaps TRBD1 (6 bases). V lost 6 bases and J 8 bases, leaving 16 bases between the germline ends. Germline loops: CDR1 SEHNR, CDR2 FQNEAQ (reference sequence). This CDR3 is 13 amino acids long. The CDR3 loop is CASRSDRTGEAFF. The DNA for the CDR3 is TGTGCCAGCAGAAGTGACAGGACGGGGGAAGCTTTCTTT. The variable domain in full, with the rest retrieved from reference TRBV7-9 and TRBJ1-1, is DTGVSQNPRHKITKRGQNVTFRCDPISEHNRLYWYRQTLGQGPEFLTYFQNEAQLEKSRLLSDRFSAERPKGSFSTLEIQRTEQGDSAMYLCASRSDRTGEAFFGQGTRLTVV.